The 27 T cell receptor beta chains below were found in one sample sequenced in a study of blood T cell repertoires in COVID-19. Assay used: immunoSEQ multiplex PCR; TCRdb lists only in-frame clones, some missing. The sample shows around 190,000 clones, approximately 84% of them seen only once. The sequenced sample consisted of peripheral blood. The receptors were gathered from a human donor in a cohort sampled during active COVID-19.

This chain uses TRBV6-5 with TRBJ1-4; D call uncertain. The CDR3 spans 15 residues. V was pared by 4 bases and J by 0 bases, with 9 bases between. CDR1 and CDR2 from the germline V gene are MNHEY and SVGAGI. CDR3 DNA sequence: TGTGCCAGCAGTTCTCTCGGGACAACTAATGAAAAACTGTTTTTT. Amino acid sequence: CASSSLGTTNEKLFF.

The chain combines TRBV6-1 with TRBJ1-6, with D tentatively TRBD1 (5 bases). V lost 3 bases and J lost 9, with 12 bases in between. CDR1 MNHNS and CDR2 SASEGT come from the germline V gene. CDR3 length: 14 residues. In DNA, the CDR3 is TGTGCCAGCAGTGAGGGGCAGGGAGGTTCACCCCTCCACTTT. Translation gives CASSEGQGGSPLHF.

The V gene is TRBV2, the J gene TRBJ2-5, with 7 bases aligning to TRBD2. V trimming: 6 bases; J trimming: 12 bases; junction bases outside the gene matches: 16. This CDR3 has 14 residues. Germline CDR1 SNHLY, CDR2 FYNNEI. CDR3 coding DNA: TGTGCCAGCAGGGGGACTACCCAAGGACTCCAAGAGTACTTC. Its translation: CASRGTTQGLQEYF.

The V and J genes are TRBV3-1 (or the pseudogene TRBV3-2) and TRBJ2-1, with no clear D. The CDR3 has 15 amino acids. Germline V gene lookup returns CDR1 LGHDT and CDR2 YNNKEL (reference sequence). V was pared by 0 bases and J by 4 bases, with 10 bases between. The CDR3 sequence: CASSQEASAYNEQFF. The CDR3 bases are TGTGCCAGCAGCCAAGAAGCAAGCGCGTACAATGAGCAGTTCTTC.

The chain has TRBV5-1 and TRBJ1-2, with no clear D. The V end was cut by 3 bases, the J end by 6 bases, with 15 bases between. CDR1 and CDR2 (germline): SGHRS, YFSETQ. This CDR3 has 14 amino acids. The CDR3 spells CASSWAGTADGYTF. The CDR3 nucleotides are TGCGCCAGCAGCTGGGCGGGAACGGCCGATGGCTACACCTTC.

Here the CDR3 reads CASSYEGLSYNSPLHF. The CDR3 nucleotides are TGTGCCAGCAGTTATGAGGGTCTCTCCTATAATTCACCCCTCCACTTT. V usage is TRBV6-5 and J usage is TRBJ1-6; D remains unclear. The germline V and J ends were trimmed by 3 bases and 0 bases, with 9 bases remaining between them. Per germline, CDR1 MNHEY and CDR2 SVGAGI. CDR3 length equals 16 residues.

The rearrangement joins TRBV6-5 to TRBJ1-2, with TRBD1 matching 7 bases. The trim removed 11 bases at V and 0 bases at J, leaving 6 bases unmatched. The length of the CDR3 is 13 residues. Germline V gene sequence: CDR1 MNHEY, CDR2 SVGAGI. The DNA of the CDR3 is TGTGCCGCCACGACAGGGTCTAACTATGGCTACACCTTC. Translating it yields CAATTGSNYGYTF.

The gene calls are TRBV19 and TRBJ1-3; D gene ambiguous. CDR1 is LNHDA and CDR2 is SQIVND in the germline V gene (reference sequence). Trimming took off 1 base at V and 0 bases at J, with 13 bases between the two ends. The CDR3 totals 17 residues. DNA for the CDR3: TGTGCCAGTAGTATAGGAACCGGTCTTATCTCTGGAAACACCATATATTTT. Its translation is CASSIGTGLISGNTIYF.

In nucleotides, the CDR3 is TGTGCCACCGGGGGGTACACCGGCACCGGGGAGCTGTTTTTT. Its protein product is CATGGYTGTGELFF. The genes are TRBV15 and TRBJ2-2; D may be TRBD2 (6 bases). This CDR3 is 14 amino acids long. Trimming pared 8 bases from V and 4 bases from J, leaving 14 bases between. Germline CDR1 LNHNV, CDR2 YYDKDF (reference sequence).

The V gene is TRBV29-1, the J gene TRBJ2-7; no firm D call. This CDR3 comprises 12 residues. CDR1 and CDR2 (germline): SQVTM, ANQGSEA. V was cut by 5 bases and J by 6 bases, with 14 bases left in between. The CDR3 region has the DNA TGCAGCGTTCGGCCAGGCGATAGCGAGCAGTACTTC. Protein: CSVRPGDSEQYF.

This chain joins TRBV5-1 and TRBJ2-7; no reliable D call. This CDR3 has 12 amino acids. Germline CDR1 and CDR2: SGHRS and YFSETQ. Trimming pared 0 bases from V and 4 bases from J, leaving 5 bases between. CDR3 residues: CASSLDHYEQYF. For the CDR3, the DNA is TGCGCCAGCAGCTTGGATCATTACGAGCAGTACTTC.

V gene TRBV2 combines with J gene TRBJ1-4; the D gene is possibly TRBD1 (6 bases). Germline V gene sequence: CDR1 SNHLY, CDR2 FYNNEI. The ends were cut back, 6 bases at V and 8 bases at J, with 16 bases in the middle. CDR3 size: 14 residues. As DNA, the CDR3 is TGTGCCAGCAGAACCTACAGGGACGGGGAAAAACTGTTTTTT. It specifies CASRTYRDGEKLFF.

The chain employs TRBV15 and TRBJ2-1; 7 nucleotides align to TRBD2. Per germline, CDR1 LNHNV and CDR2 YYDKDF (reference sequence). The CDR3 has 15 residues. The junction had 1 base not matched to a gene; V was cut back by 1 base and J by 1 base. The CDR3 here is CATSRAGGSYNEQFF. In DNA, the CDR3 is TGTGCCACCAGCAGAGCGGGGGGTTCCTACAATGAGCAGTTCTTC.

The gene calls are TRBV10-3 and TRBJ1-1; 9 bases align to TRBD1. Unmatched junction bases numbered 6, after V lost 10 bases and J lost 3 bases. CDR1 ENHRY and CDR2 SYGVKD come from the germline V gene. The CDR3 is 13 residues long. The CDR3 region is CATLGQGYTEAFF. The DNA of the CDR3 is TGTGCCACCCTGGGACAGGGTTACACTGAAGCTTTCTTT.

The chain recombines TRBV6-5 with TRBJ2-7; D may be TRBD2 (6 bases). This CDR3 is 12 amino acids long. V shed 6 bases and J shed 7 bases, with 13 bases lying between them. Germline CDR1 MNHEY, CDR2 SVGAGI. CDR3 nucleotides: TGTGCCAGCAGGACGACTGCGGGGGAGCAGTACTTC. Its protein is CASRTTAGEQYF.

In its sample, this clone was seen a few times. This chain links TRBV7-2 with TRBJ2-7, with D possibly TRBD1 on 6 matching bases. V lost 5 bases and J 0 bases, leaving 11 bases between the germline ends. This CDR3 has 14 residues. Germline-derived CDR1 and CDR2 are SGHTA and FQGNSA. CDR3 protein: CASSPGQFSYEQYF. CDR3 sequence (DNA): TGTGCCAGCAGCCCCGGACAGTTCTCCTACGAGCAGTACTTC.

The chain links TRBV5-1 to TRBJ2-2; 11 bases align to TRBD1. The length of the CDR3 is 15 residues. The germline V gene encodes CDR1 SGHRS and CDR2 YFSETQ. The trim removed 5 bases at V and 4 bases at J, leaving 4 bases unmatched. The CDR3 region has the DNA TGCGCCAGCAGTCAGGGACAGGGGGGCACCGGGGAGCTGTTTTTT. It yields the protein CASSQGQGGTGELFF. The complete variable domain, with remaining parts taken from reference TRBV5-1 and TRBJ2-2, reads KAGVTQTPRYLIKTRGQQVTLSCSPISGHRSVSWYQQTPGQGLQFLFEYFSETQRNKGNFPGRFSGRQFSNSRSEMNVSTLELGDSALYLCASSQGQGGTGELFFGEGSRLTVL.

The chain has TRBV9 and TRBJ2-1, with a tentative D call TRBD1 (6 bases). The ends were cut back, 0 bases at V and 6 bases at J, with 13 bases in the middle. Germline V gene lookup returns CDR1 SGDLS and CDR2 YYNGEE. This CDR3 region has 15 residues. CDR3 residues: CASSVGQGLGNEQFF. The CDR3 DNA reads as TGTGCCAGCAGCGTAGGGCAGGGGCTTGGCAATGAGCAGTTCTTC.

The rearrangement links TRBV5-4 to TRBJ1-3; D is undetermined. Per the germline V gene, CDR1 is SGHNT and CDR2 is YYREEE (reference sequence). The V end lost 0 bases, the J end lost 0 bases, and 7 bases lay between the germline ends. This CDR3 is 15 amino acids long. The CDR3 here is CASSLGRSSGNTIYF. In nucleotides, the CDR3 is TGTGCCAGCAGCTTGGGGAGGAGCTCTGGAAACACCATATATTTT.

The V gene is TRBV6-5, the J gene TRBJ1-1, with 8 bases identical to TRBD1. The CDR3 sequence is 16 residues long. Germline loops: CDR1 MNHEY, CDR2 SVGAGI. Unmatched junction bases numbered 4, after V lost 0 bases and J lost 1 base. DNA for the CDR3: TGTGCCAGCAGTTACTCGCAGGGGGCCAGGAACACTGAAGCTTTCTTT. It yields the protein CASSYSQGARNTEAFF.

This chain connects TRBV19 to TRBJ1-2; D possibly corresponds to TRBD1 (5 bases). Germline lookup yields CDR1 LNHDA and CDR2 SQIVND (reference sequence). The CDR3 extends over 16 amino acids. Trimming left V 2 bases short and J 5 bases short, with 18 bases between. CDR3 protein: CASSISQAGGRYGYTF. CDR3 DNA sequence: TGTGCCAGTAGTATATCTCAAGCCGGGGGAAGGTATGGCTACACCTTC. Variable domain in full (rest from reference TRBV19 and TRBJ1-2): DGGITQSPKYLFRKEGQNVTLSCEQNLNHDAMYWYRQDPGQGLRLIYYSQIVNDFQKGDIAEGYSVSREKKESFPLTVTSAQKNPTAFYLCASSISQAGGRYGYTFGSGTRLTVV.

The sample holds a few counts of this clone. The CDR3 loop reads CATSRIQGTKNIQYF. The DNA for the CDR3 is TGTGCCACCAGCAGGATACAGGGGACCAAAAACATTCAGTACTTC. The chain employs TRBV15 and TRBJ2-4, with 7 bases lining up with TRBD1. The germline gives CDR1 LNHNV, CDR2 YYDKDF (reference sequence). CDR3 length: 15 residues. Losses at the gene ends were 3 bases for V and 2 bases for J; bases not matched to a gene: 4.

Written as DNA, the CDR3 is TGTGCCAGCAGCCAACTAGCGGGGGAGCTCTATGAGCAGTTCTTC. Its translation: CASSQLAGELYEQFF. The chain carries TRBV9 and TRBJ2-1; 11 positions agree with TRBD2. The J segment lost 8 bases and the V segment lost 4 bases, leaving 8 bases of the junction unmatched. This CDR3 is built from 15 residues. The germline gives CDR1 SGDLS, CDR2 YYNGEE.

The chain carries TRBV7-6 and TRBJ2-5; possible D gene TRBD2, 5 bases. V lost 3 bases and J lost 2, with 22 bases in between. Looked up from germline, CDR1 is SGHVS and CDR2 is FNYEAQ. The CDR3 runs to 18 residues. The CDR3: CASSFSLREQNPQETQYF. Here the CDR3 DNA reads TGTGCCAGCAGCTTTTCCCTCCGGGAACAAAATCCACAAGAGACCCAGTACTTC.

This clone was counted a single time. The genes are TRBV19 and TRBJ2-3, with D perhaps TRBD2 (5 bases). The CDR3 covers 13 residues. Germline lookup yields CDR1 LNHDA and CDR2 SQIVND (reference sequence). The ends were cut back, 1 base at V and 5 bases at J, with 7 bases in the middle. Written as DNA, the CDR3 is TGTGCCAGTAGTATAGGAGGGCGAGATACGCAGTATTTT. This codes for CASSIGGRDTQYF.

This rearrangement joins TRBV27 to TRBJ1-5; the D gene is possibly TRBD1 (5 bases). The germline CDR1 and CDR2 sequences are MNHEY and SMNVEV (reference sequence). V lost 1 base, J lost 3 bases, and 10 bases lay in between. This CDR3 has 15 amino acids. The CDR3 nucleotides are TGTGCCAGCAGTTTATTTGGGGGGATCAATCAGCCCCAGCATTTT. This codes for CASSLFGGINQPQHF.

The CDR3 DNA sequence: TGTGCCAGCAGCCAAGATACAGGGGAGTTTTTGGAAAAACTGTTTTTT. It codes for CASSQDTGEFLEKLFF. The genes are TRBV3-1 (or the pseudogene TRBV3-2) and TRBJ1-4; 7 bases agree with TRBD1. The CDR3 totals 16 residues. J lost 8 bases, V lost 0 bases, and 9 bases had no gene match. Germline V gene sequence: CDR1 LGHDT, CDR2 YNNKEL (reference sequence).